This T cell receptor (beta chain) was recovered during a study of STAT3 mutations in large granular lymphocyte leukemia. Study-wide context: Over half of T-LGLL patients had one or more immunosuppressive regimens.

On this clone itself: Its antigen is still unknown.

The data were produced by immunoSEQ multiplex PCR, yet TCRdb's version contains in-frame clones alone and is incomplete. In the table there are tens of thousands of clones, 94% of which are singletons. Study outcomes and limitations: All newly emerging clones after therapy were STAT3 wild type. In T-cell large granular lymphocyte leukemia, about half of patients showed multiple immunodominant subclonotypes. Some patients had dominant TCR clones larger than their STAT3 mutant burden.

Unmatched junction bases numbered 9, after V lost 5 bases and J lost 4 bases. Germline CDR1 and CDR2: GTSNPN and SVGIG (reference sequence). This CDR3 is built from 15 residues. The specimen was peripheral blood mononuclear cells. This sequence was found in a man aged 40-55 years with T-cell large granular lymphocyte leukemia. Some clones in this sample may be carry-over from other donors' samples. The V and J genes are TRBV30 and TRBJ1-1; 11 bases agree with TRBD1. CDR3 region: CAWGQLGTGGTEAFF. CDR3 nucleotide sequence: TGTGCCTGGGGTCAGTTGGGGACAGGGGGCACTGAAGCTTTCTTT.